The text below deals with one T cell receptor beta chain. Methods used by the authors: Amplification of reference gene primers provided the estimated nucleated cell counts. TCRdb keeps only in-frame clones here, not all; method: immunoSEQ multiplex PCR. That table gives V, J and clone size, and the DNA gave D and trimming. Among about 250,000 clones listed, just over 85% were seen once. Enrollees, about 18 to 95 years old, lived in 24 US areas. Allocation to cohorts depended on clinical history reported by the participants. CDR1 is SGHAT and CDR2 is FQNNGV in the germline V gene. This CDR3 has 13 residues. The ends were cut back, 0 bases at V and 4 bases at J, with 5 bases in the middle. The data originate from a study of blood T cell repertoires in COVID-19. Overall study context: There were acute and convalescent COVID-19 samples, and they came from the United States, Italy and Spain.

This clonotype was sampled from a man between 18 and 29 years old who had recovered from COVID-19. The specimen was PBMCs or T cells enriched from blood (not recorded which). This chain links TRBV11-2 with TRBJ2-3; D unresolved. CDR3 sequence (DNA): TGTGCCAGCAGCTTAGATCCAGCAGATACGCAGTATTTT. Translated: CASSLDPADTQYF.